Listed here is a single T cell receptor beta chain. At one end the junction does not follow the germline gene, possibly because of a read error. TCRdb re-called the 5' RACE reads with MiXCR, one entry per CDR3 protein. The data contain approximately 83,000 distinct CDR3 sequences, 11% to 15% of them singletons. Germline CDR1 reads SQVTM; CDR2 reads ANQGSEA. The CDR3 runs 12 residues. This record comes from a study of early T cells in non-severe SARS-CoV-2 infection. The sample taken for sequencing was whole blood. This TCR derives from an adult who was a healthcare worker with PCR-confirmed SARS-CoV-2 infection or an uninfected control (not recorded which). The chain is built from TRBV29-1 and TRBJ1-2; D unresolved. CDR3 bases: TGCAGCGTTGAAGTCTATAACTATGGCTGCACCTTC. Protein product: CSVEVYNYGCTF.